This T cell receptor beta chain was captured by sequencing in a study of shared clonotypes between healthy human individuals. CDR3 length equals 13 residues. Trimming left V 4 bases short and J 2 bases short, with 8 bases between. CDR1 SGHRS and CDR2 YFSETQ come from the germline V gene. Sequencing was performed with immunoSEQ multiplex PCR; in TCRdb, only in-frame clones are kept and a portion is missing. The table includes around 2.1 million clones, 95% detected once. Sequencing used naive CD4+ T cells sorted from blood. Subset of the sample: CD45RA+ positively selected. This clonotype originated in a man aged 18 to 29 in good health. V usage is TRBV5-1 and J usage is TRBJ2-3, with D hard to call. CDR3 residues: CASSSGTTDTQYF. CDR3 DNA: TGCGCCAGCAGCAGTGGTACCACAGATACGCAGTATTTT. The full variable domain, with the rest looked up from reference TRBV5-1 and TRBJ2-3, is KAGVTQTPRYLIKTRGQQVTLSCSPISGHRSVSWYQQTPGQGLQFLFEYFSETQRNKGNFPGRFSGRQFSNSRSEMNVSTLELGDSALYLCASSSGTTDTQYFGPGTRLTVL.